These 32 T cell receptor beta chains came from one sample sequenced in a study of blood T cells in healthy people across ages. A J-beta primer mix and a sample-barcoded 5' primer were used in a second PCR of roughly 7 to 12 cycles. TCRdb analysed the 5' RACE reads with MiXCR anew, one entry per CDR3 protein. The sample has over 950,000 distinct CDR3 sequences, roughly 50% seen once. Input material: blood. All receptors come from a woman aged 55 to 70 in good health.

There are many counts of this clonotype. The chain's CDR3 is CSVFQRGRGTDTQYF. The CDR3, as DNA: TGCAGCGTTTTTCAACGCGGGAGAGGGACAGATACGCAGTATTTT. This chain uses TRBV29-1 with TRBJ2-3; 7 nucleotides agree with TRBD2. Germline assignment: CDR1 SQVTM and CDR2 ANQGSEA. The CDR3 runs to 15 residues. With 5 bases clipped from V and 3 bases from J, the junction kept 11 bases outside the gene matches.

There are many counts of this clonotype. The chain recombines TRBV20-1 with TRBJ2-3, with 11 bases lining up with TRBD2. Trimming took 2 bases from V and 5 from J; bases not matched to a gene: 3. Germline V gene lookup returns CDR1 DFQATT and CDR2 SNEGSKA (reference sequence). The length of the CDR3 is 14 residues. DNA of the CDR3: TGCAGTGCTAGACTAGCGGGAGGAAGAGATACGCAGTATTTT. Its translation: CSARLAGGRDTQYF.

This sequence joins TRBV25-1 and TRBJ1-3; a possible D gene is TRBD1 (5 bases). CDR3 length: 16 amino acids. Trimming stripped 2 bases from V and 2 bases from J, with 13 bases between. CDR1 is MGHDK, CDR2 SYGVNS, per germline. CDR3 sequence reads: CASSEGDRFPGNTIYF. Written as DNA, the CDR3 is TGTGCCAGCAGTGAAGGGGACCGCTTTCCTGGAAACACCATATATTTT.

The chain uses TRBV6-2 or TRBV6-3 and TRBJ2-4; D is uncertain. Trimming pared 7 bases from V and 0 bases from J, leaving 10 bases between. Germline CDR1 MNHEY, CDR2 SVGEGT. This CDR3 is built from 14 residues. This chain's CDR3 is CASTRTVAKNIQYF. CDR3 in DNA: TGTGCCAGCACGAGAACAGTAGCCAAAAACATTCAGTACTTC.

In this sample, this clonotype turned up a few times. V is TRBV20-1 and J is TRBJ2-4; maybe TRBD2 (6 bases). Gene TRBJ2-7 matches the end of the DNA better, so the J call may be wrong. Per the germline V gene, CDR1 is DFQATT and CDR2 is SNEGSKA (reference sequence). The CDR3 is 14 residues long. The CDR3 coding sequence is TGCAGTGCTACCAAGGGAGGCCACTTTAACGAGCAGTACTTC. The encoded protein is CSATKGGHFNEQYF.

This rearrangement joins TRBV12-3 or TRBV12-4 to TRBJ2-2, with TRBD1 matching over 9 bases. The CDR3 has 16 amino acids. V gave up 7 bases and J gave up 3 bases; unmatched junction bases: 9. CDR3 region: CASKPKGQGYTGELFF. In nucleotides, the CDR3 is TGTGCCAGCAAACCGAAGGGACAGGGATACACCGGGGAGCTGTTTTTT.

In this sample, this clonotype turned up a few times. The chain carries TRBV7-7 and TRBJ2-3; D is unclear. Germline V CDR1 and CDR2: SSHAT, FNYEAQ (reference sequence). This CDR3 comprises 15 residues. V dropped 7 bases and J dropped 1 base, with 15 bases sitting between them. CDR3 sequence reads: CASNLGSLRTDTQYF. The CDR3, as DNA: TGTGCCAGCAACCTGGGTAGCCTCCGCACAGATACGCAGTATTTT.

The V gene is TRBV10-3, the J gene TRBJ1-2; D may be TRBD1 (5 bases). The V end was cut by 0 bases, the J end by 4 bases, with 12 bases between. The CDR3 loop spans 15 amino acids. CDR1 and CDR2 (germline): ENHRY, SYGVKD. CDR3 residues: CAISESWGKAYGYTF. CDR3 nucleotides: TGTGCCATCAGTGAGTCATGGGGGAAGGCCTATGGCTACACCTTC.

V gene TRBV4-2 combines with J gene TRBJ2-5; D is perhaps TRBD2 (6 bases). Trimming cost V 1 base and J 2 bases, with 11 bases left between them. This CDR3 is 15 amino acids long. The germline CDR1 and CDR2 sequences are LGHNA and YNFKEQ. The CDR3 loop reads CASSQVTRYQETQYF. CDR3 DNA: TGTGCCAGCAGCCAAGTGACTAGGTATCAAGAGACCCAGTACTTC.

This sequence joins TRBV27 and TRBJ1-2; 10 bases fit TRBD1. The germline gives CDR1 MNHEY, CDR2 SMNVEV (reference sequence). The V segment lost 6 bases and the J segment 3 bases; nucleotides outside the gene matches: 10. The CDR3 is 16 residues long. The CDR3 DNA reads as TGTGCCAGCAGCCGTGACAGGGGGCCCGGCTACTATGGCTACACCTTC. It encodes CASSRDRGPGYYGYTF.

This clonotype was seen only a few times. This chain uses TRBV11-1 with TRBJ1-2; a possible D gene is TRBD1 (5 bases). The germline V and J ends were trimmed by 5 bases and 8 bases, with 21 bases remaining between them. The CDR3 is made up of 15 amino acids. The germline V gene encodes CDR1 SGHAT and CDR2 FQDESV (reference sequence). As DNA, the CDR3 is TGTGCCAGCAGCCTACGGACACCTCTGGGTAAAGGCTACACCTTC. Translated, it gives CASSLRTPLGKGYTF.

This clonotype was seen at least ten times. CDR3 in DNA: TGTGCCAGCAGCGGAGATAACTATGGCTACACCTTC. Encoded protein: CASSGDNYGYTF. V is TRBV28 and J is TRBJ1-2; D is unclear. Trimming pared 6 bases from V and 1 base from J, leaving 6 bases between. The CDR3 runs to 12 residues. Germline V CDR1 and CDR2: MDHEN, SYDVKM.

This clonotype was detected only a few times. The chain joins TRBV29-1 to TRBJ1-2; tentatively, D is TRBD1 (5 bases). This CDR3 spans 14 amino acids. Per the germline V gene, CDR1 is SQVTM and CDR2 is ANQGSEA. V was shortened by 2 bases and J by 0 bases, with 10 bases between the two germline ends. DNA of the CDR3: TGCAGCGTTGAACGCGGGGGACCTAACTATGGCTACACCTTC. Translation gives CSVERGGPNYGYTF.

This clonotype came up a few times. The V gene is TRBV6-1, the J gene TRBJ1-2, with TRBD1 as a possible D gene (6 bases). The CDR3 loop spans 12 amino acids. Germline loops: CDR1 MNHNS, CDR2 SASEGT. The V gene lost 5 bases and the J gene lost 8 bases, with 12 bases spanning the gap. Written as DNA, the CDR3 is TGTGCCAGCAGTCCTCAGGGGAGCGGCTACACCTTC. Its translation is CASSPQGSGYTF.

This clonotype is a singleton in its sample. The gene calls are TRBV5-1 and TRBJ1-2; no reliable D call. Germline assignment: CDR1 SGHRS and CDR2 YFSETQ. V dropped 0 bases and J dropped 2 bases, with 14 bases sitting between them. This CDR3 comprises 16 residues. The CDR3 loop is CASSLAVGRRNYGYTF. CDR3 nucleotide sequence: TGCGCCAGCAGCTTGGCGGTAGGACGGAGAAACTATGGCTACACCTTC.

This clonotype was counted ten times or more. This chain uses TRBV29-1 with TRBJ1-1; TRBD1 might be the D (6 bases). V gave up 5 bases and J gave up 4 bases, with 11 bases separating them. Germline V gene lookup returns CDR1 SQVTM and CDR2 ANQGSEA. This CDR3 region has 12 residues. The chain's CDR3 is CSVSGVGTEAFF. The CDR3, as DNA: TGCAGCGTTTCAGGGGTGGGCACTGAAGCTTTCTTT.

The gene calls are TRBV28 and TRBJ1-1; no definite D call. V was clipped by 6 bases and J by 0 bases, with 8 bases between them. Germline CDR1 MDHEN, CDR2 SYDVKM. CDR3 size: 13 residues. The CDR3 here is CASRGALNTEAFF. For the CDR3, the DNA is TGTGCCAGCAGGGGCGCCCTGAACACTGAAGCTTTCTTT.

V and J are TRBV6-5 and TRBJ2-5; D is unclear. V gave up 2 bases and J gave up 3 bases, with 22 bases separating them. The CDR3 runs 18 residues. Germline V CDR1 and CDR2: MNHEY, SVGAGI. In nucleotides, the CDR3 is TGTGCCAGCAGTTACACATCCGTTACCCCGGCATTGGAAGAGACCCAGTACTTC. Protein sequence: CASSYTSVTPALEETQYF.

The chain couples TRBV14 to TRBJ2-7; 7 bases map to TRBD1. Looked up from germline, CDR1 is SGHDN and CDR2 is FVKESK. This CDR3 has 13 residues. V trimming: 6 bases; J trimming: 5 bases; junction bases outside the gene matches: 7. In nucleotides, the CDR3 is TGTGCCAGCAGGAGACAGGGTACCCACGAGCAGTACTTC. It translates to CASRRQGTHEQYF.

V is TRBV7-2 and J is TRBJ2-3; no definite D call. V was shortened by 10 bases and J by 0 bases, with 17 bases between the two germline ends. The CDR3 runs 15 residues. Germline V gives CDR1 SGHTA, CDR2 FQGNSA. CDR3: CAILGTVTSTDTQYF. In DNA, the CDR3 is TGTGCCATCCTGGGTACGGTCACTAGCACAGATACGCAGTATTTT. Full variable domain (missing parts from reference TRBV7-2 and TRBJ2-3): GAGVSQSPSNKVTEKGKDVELRCDPISGHTALYWYRQSLGQGLEFLIYFQGNSAPDKSGLPSDRFSAERTGGSVSTLTIQRTQQEDSAVYLCAILGTVTSTDTQYFGPGTRLTVL.

CDR3: CASSHRQGQYF. As DNA, the CDR3 is TGTGCCAGCAGTCATAGACAGGGGCAGTACTTC. This chain joins TRBV28 and TRBJ2-5, with 8 bases that match TRBD1. This CDR3 has 11 amino acids. The germline V gene encodes CDR1 MDHEN and CDR2 SYDVKM. The trim removed 5 bases at V and 11 bases at J, leaving 4 bases unmatched. Variable domain in full (rest from reference TRBV28 and TRBJ2-5): DVKVTQSSRYLVKRTGEKVFLECVQDMDHENMFWYRQDPGLGLRLIYFSYDVKMKEKGDIPEGYSVSREKKERFSLILESASTNQTSMYLCASSHRQGQYFGPGTRLLVL.

The V and J genes are TRBV4-1 and TRBJ1-1, with D maybe TRBD1 (5 bases). The V end lost 4 bases, the J end lost 3 bases, and 6 bases lay between the germline ends. The CDR3 contains 12 residues. The V gene's germline CDR1 is MGHRA and CDR2 YSYEKL. CDR3 in DNA: TGCGCCAGCAGCCCGGGACACACTGAAGCTTTCTTT. Its protein product is CASSPGHTEAFF.

This rearrangement joins TRBV11-1 to TRBJ2-1, with D tentatively TRBD1 (7 bases). Per germline, CDR1 SGHAT and CDR2 FQDESV (reference sequence). The CDR3 length is 16 residues. Trimming took 1 base from V and 2 from J, leaving 12 bases between them. The CDR3 sequence is CASSLGGRGAYNEQFF. In DNA, the CDR3 is TGTGCCAGCAGCTTAGGAGGCAGGGGGGCCTACAATGAGCAGTTCTTC.

This clonotype was seen just once. The chain links TRBV20-1 to TRBJ2-5; 9 nucleotides agree with TRBD2. With 0 bases clipped from V and 11 bases from J, the junction kept 10 bases outside the gene matches. This CDR3 comprises 14 residues. Germline V CDR1 and CDR2: DFQATT, SNEGSKA (reference sequence). CDR3: CSARDRGTSNEQYF. The CDR3 DNA is TGCAGTGCTAGAGATCGGGGGACTAGCAATGAGCAGTACTTC.

This clonotype was recorded a few times. The rearrangement joins TRBV15 to TRBJ2-1; 10 bases fit TRBD1. The V gene's germline CDR1 is LNHNV and CDR2 YYDKDF (reference sequence). This CDR3 is built from 15 residues. The V gene end was trimmed by 5 bases and the J gene end by 8 bases; junction bases not matched to a gene: 9. CDR3 amino acids: CATSGTGTGVYEQFF. As DNA, the CDR3 is TGTGCCACCAGCGGAACCGGGACAGGGGTGTATGAGCAGTTCTTC.

The chain carries TRBV30 and TRBJ2-7; D is perhaps TRBD2 (5 bases). This CDR3 comprises 12 residues. Germline CDR1 is GTSNPN and CDR2 is SVGIG (reference sequence). Trimming removed 5 bases from V and 3 bases from J, with 11 bases in between. The CDR3 nucleotides read TGTGCCTGGGCCCCTAGCCTCTACGAGCAGTACTTC. It specifies CAWAPSLYEQYF. The full variable domain, completed using reference TRBV30 and TRBJ2-7, is SQTIHQWPATLVQPVGSPLSLECTVEGTSNPNLYWYRQAAGRGLQLLFYSVGIGQISSEVPQNLSASRPQDRQFILSSKKLLLSDSGFYLCAWAPSLYEQYFGPGTRLTVT.

The chain combines TRBV11-2 with TRBJ2-1; 14 bases agree with TRBD2. Trimming at V came to 6 bases and at J to 12 bases, leaving 10 bases not matched to a gene. CDR1 and CDR2 (germline): SGHAT, FQNNGV. The CDR3 totals 15 residues. CDR3 bases: TGTGCCAGCAGGACCACCGGGACTAGCGGGAGTATGCAGTTCTTC. Protein sequence: CASRTTGTSGSMQFF. The full variable domain, completed using reference TRBV11-2 and TRBJ2-1, is EAGVAQSPRYKIIEKRQSVAFWCNPISGHATLYWYQQILGQGPKLLIQFQNNGVVDDSQLPKDRFSAERLKGVDSTLKIQPAKLEDSAVYLCASRTTGTSGSMQFFGPGTRLTVL.

This clonotype occurred a few times. The chain links TRBV9 to TRBJ2-1; the match to TRBD2 covers 8 bases. V was pared by 0 bases and J by 3 bases, with 5 bases of the junction left unmatched. The CDR3 contains 16 residues. Per the germline V gene, CDR1 is SGDLS and CDR2 is YYNGEE. This CDR3 is CASSVGLAILYNEQFF. DNA of the CDR3: TGTGCCAGCAGCGTAGGACTAGCGATACTCTACAATGAGCAGTTCTTC.

This sequence joins TRBV2 and TRBJ2-4; D gene uncertain. V lost 7 bases and J 13 bases, leaving 17 bases between the germline ends. The CDR3 contains 12 residues. Germline values: CDR1 SNHLY, CDR2 FYNNEI. The CDR3 nucleotides are TGTGCCAGCAACCTTGACGGATTCCTACAGTACTTC. Amino acid sequence: CASNLDGFLQYF.

The chain employs TRBV6-2 or TRBV6-3 and TRBJ2-5, with TRBD2 identical over 11 bases. The J call may be incorrect, as the DNA end agrees better with TRBJ2-7. This CDR3 is 14 amino acids long. In germline, CDR1 is MNHEY, CDR2 SVGEGT. CDR3 in amino acids: CASISGRAGNEQYF. CDR3 nucleotides: TGTGCCAGCATTAGCGGGAGGGCCGGTAACGAGCAGTACTTC.

This clonotype was detected only a few times. The genes are TRBV5-1 and TRBJ2-1; 9 bases map to TRBD1. The CDR3 runs to 13 residues. Losses at the gene ends were 4 bases for V and 13 bases for J; bases not matched to a gene: 9. Germline V lookup: CDR1 SGHRS, CDR2 YFSETQ. The DNA of the CDR3 is TGCGCCAGCAGCACCGGGGACAGGGTGATTCAGTTCTTC. This encodes CASSTGDRVIQFF.

The chain combines TRBV27 with TRBJ2-6, with TRBD1 as a possible D gene (5 bases). The CDR3 loop spans 16 amino acids. Germline V gene lookup returns CDR1 MNHEY and CDR2 SMNVEV (reference sequence). V lost 5 bases and J 0 bases, leaving 11 bases between the germline ends. CDR3 nucleotide sequence: TGTGCCAGCAGTCATACAGGTTTCTCTGGGGCCAACGTCCTGACTTTC. It is translated as CASSHTGFSGANVLTF.